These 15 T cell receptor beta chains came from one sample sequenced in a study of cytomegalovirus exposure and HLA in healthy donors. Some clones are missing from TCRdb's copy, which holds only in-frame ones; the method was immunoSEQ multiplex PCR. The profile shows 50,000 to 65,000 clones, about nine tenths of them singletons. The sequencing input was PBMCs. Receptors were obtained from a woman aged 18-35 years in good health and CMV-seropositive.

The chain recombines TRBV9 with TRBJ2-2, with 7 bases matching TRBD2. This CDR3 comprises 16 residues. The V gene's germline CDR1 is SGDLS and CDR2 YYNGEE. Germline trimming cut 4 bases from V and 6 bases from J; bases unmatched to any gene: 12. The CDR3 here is CASSPSGRGGSGELFF. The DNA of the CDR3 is TGTGCCAGCAGCCCCTCTGGGAGGGGAGGTTCCGGGGAGCTGTTTTTT.

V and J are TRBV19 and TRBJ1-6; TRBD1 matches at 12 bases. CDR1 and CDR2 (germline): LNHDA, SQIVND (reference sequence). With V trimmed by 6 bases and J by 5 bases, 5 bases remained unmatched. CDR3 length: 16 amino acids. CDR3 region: CASRSGTGGNNSPLHF. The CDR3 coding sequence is TGTGCCAGTAGGTCCGGGACAGGGGGCAATAATTCACCCCTCCACTTT.

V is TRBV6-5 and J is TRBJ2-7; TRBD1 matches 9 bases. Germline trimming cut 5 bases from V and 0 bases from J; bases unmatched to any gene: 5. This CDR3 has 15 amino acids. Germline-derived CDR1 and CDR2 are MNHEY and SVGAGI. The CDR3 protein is CASSGGTGSSYEQYF. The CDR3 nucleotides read TGTGCCAGCAGTGGAGGGACAGGGTCCTCCTACGAGCAGTACTTC.

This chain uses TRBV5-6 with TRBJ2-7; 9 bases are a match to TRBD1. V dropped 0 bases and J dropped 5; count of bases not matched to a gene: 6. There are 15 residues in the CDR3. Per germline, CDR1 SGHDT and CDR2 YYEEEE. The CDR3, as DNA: TGTGCCAGCAGCTTGGCCGGGACAGGGTACCACGAGCAGTACTTC. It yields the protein CASSLAGTGYHEQYF.

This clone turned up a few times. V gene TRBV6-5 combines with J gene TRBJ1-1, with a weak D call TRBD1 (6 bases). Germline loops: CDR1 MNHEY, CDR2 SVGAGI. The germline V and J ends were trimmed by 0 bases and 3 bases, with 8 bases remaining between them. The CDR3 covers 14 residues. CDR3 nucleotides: TGTGCCAGCAGTTACTCTGGACAGTACACTGAAGCTTTCTTT. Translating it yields CASSYSGQYTEAFF.

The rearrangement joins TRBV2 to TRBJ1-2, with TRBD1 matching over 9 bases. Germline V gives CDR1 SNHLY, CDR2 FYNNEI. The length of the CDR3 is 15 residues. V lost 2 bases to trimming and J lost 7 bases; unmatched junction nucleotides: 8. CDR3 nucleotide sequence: TGTGCCAGCAGTGAACACGAACAGGGGGCGGGTGGCTACACCTTC. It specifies CASSEHEQGAGGYTF.

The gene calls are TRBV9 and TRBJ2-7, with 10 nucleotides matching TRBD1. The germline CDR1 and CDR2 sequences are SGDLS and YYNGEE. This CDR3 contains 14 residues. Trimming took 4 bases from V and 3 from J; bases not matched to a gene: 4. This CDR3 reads CASSKRTGGYEQYF. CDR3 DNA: TGTGCCAGCAGCAAAAGGACAGGGGGCTACGAGCAGTACTTC.

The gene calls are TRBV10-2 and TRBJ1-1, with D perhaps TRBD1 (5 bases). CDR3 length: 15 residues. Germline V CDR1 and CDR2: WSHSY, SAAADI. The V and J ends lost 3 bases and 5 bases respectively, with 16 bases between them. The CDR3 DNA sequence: TGCGCCAGCAGTGATACAAAGGGGCTGGGAACTGAAGCTTTCTTT. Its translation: CASSDTKGLGTEAFF.

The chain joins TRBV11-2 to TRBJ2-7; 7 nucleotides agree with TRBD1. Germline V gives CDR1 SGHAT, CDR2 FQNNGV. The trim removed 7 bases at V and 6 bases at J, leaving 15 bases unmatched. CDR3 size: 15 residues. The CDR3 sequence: CASTQGGRLSPEQYF. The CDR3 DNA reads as TGTGCCAGCACCCAAGGGGGCCGGTTGAGTCCCGAGCAGTACTTC. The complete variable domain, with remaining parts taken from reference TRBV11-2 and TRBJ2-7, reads EAGVAQSPRYKIIEKRQSVAFWCNPISGHATLYWYQQILGQGPKLLIQFQNNGVVDDSQLPKDRFSAERLKGVDSTLKIQPAKLEDSAVYLCASTQGGRLSPEQYFGPGTRLTVT.

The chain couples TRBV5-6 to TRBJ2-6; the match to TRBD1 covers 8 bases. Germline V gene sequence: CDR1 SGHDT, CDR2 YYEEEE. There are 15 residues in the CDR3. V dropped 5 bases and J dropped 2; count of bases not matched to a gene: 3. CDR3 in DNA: TGTGCCAGCAGGTCGGACAGGGCTGGGGCCAACGTCCTGACTTTC. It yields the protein CASRSDRAGANVLTF.

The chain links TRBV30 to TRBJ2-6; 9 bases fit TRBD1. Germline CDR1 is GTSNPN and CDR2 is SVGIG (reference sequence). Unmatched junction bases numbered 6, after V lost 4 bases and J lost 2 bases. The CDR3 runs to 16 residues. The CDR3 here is CAWNRDRVPGANVLTF. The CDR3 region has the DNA TGTGCCTGGAACAGGGACAGGGTCCCTGGGGCCAACGTCCTGACTTTC.

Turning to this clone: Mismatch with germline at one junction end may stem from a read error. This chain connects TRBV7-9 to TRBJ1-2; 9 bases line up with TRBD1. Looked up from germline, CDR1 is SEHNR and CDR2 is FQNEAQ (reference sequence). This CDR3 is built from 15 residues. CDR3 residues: CASRHTSTLGDRALF. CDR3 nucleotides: TGTGCCAGCCGCCACACCTCAACCCTCGGGGACAGGGCTCTTTTC.

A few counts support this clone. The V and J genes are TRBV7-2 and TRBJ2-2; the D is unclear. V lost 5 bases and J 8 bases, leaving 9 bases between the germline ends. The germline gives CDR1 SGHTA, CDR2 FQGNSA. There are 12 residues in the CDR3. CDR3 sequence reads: CASSRDIGELFF. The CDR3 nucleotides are TGTGCCAGCAGCCGAGACATTGGGGAGCTGTTTTTT.

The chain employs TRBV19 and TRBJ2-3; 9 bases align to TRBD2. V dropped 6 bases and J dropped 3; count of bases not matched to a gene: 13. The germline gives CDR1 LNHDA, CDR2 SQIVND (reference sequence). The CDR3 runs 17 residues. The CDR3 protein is CASRPGLALGHTDTQYF. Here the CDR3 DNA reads TGTGCCAGTAGACCGGGACTAGCCCTCGGACATACAGATACGCAGTATTTT.

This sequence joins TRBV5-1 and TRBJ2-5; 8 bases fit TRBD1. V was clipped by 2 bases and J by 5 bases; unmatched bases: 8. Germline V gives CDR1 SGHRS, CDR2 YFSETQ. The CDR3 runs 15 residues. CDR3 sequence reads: CASSLGRTGMETQYF. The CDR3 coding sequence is TGCGCCAGCAGCTTAGGAAGGACAGGGATGGAGACCCAGTACTTC.